This entry describes one T cell receptor (beta chain). The record originates from a study of blood T cell repertoires in COVID-19. Study-level background: Samples taken during acute and convalescent COVID-19 were collected in the United States, Italy and Spain. Sample material is recorded as cDNA or gDNA derived from T cells, B-cell-depleted T cells, or PBMCs.

Profiling relied on immunoSEQ multiplex PCR, and the TCRdb table lists in-frame clones only, not all of them. Of tens of thousands of clones detected, around 84% appear once; the ten largest clones hold approximately 4.1%. Germline V gene lookup returns CDR1 SEHNR and CDR2 FQNEAQ (reference sequence). The CDR3 has 16 amino acids. Trimming took 6 bases from V and 1 from J; bases not matched to a gene: 6. The J gene is TRBJ2-1, the V gene TRBV7-9, with 10 bases matching TRBD2. This clonotype originated in a man aged 50 or older with acute or convalescent COVID-19. What was sequenced was peripheral blood. The CDR3 reads CASSQPSGGSYNEQFF. The DNA of the CDR3 is TGTGCCAGCAGTCAACCTAGCGGGGGTTCCTACAATGAGCAGTTCTTC.